Below are 16 T cell receptor beta chains sequenced from a single sample in a study of OX40 agonist ivuxolimab in advanced cancers. Repertoires were generated with immunoSEQ multiplex PCR, while TCRdb's copy carries only in-frame clones and drops some. The sample lists around 80,000 clones, around nine tenths occurring once. Sample: CD4+ or CD8+ T cells sorted from blood, taken in a trial of the OX40 agonist ivuxolimab. The origin of the receptors is an adult with an advanced solid tumor such as melanoma, head and neck, liver or kidney cancer.

The chain joins TRBV5-1 to TRBJ1-2, with 9 bases identical to TRBD1. This CDR3 comprises 16 residues. Germline V gene sequence: CDR1 SGHRS, CDR2 YFSETQ. V trimming: 3 bases; J trimming: 7 bases; junction bases outside the gene matches: 13. The CDR3 sequence: CASSSIRDRVSTGYTF. For the CDR3, the DNA is TGCGCCAGCAGCTCAATCCGGGACAGGGTTTCGACTGGCTACACCTTC.

The chain employs TRBV2 and TRBJ1-2; D is perhaps TRBD1 (6 bases). V was clipped by 8 bases and J by 4 bases, with 14 bases between them. This CDR3 comprises 13 residues. CDR1 is SNHLY, CDR2 FYNNEI, per germline. As DNA, the CDR3 is TGTGCCAGCGGGGGGGGCGCGCTCTATGGCTACACCTTC. Translated: CASGGGALYGYTF.

The chain recombines TRBV14 with TRBJ2-7; TRBD2 matches at 12 bases. The germline V gene encodes CDR1 SGHDN and CDR2 FVKESK. There are 15 residues in the CDR3. V dropped 5 bases and J dropped 3; count of bases not matched to a gene: 5. The CDR3 here is CASSSGTSGLYEQYF. The CDR3, as DNA: TGTGCCAGCAGCTCCGGGACTAGCGGGCTCTACGAGCAGTACTTC.

The chain has TRBV2 and TRBJ2-7; 9 nucleotides agree with TRBD1. V dropped 3 bases and J dropped 7; count of bases not matched to a gene: 7. CDR1 SNHLY and CDR2 FYNNEI come from the germline V gene. This CDR3 is built from 14 residues. In DNA form, the CDR3 reads TGTGCCAGCAGTGAGGGGACAGGGCTAAGTGAGCAGTACTTC. This gives the protein CASSEGTGLSEQYF.

V is TRBV6-1 and J is TRBJ2-7; 8 nucleotides match TRBD1. V shed 4 bases and J 7 bases; nucleotides not matched to a gene: 6. CDR1 MNHNS and CDR2 SASEGT come from the germline V gene. CDR3 length: 13 amino acids. CDR3: CASSGTGWIEQYF. CDR3 nucleotides: TGTGCCAGCAGTGGGACAGGGTGGATAGAGCAGTACTTC.

The genes are TRBV5-1 and TRBJ1-5, with 7 bases matching TRBD1. V shed 0 bases, J shed 7 bases, and the junction held 7 bases outside the gene matches. The CDR3 covers 15 residues. Germline CDR1 is SGHRS and CDR2 is YFSETQ. The CDR3 is CASSLVGGADQPQHF. The CDR3, as DNA: TGCGCCAGCAGCTTGGTAGGGGGCGCGGACCAGCCCCAGCATTTT.

V gene TRBV7-2 combines with J gene TRBJ2-7; D is ambiguous. V lost 5 bases, J lost 3 bases, and 5 bases lay in between. The CDR3 covers 11 residues. In germline, CDR1 is SGHTA, CDR2 FQGNSA. For the CDR3, the DNA is TGTGCCAGCAGCGTTGGCTACGAGCAGTACTTC. This encodes CASSVGYEQYF.

This clone was seen a single time. This chain connects TRBV29-1 to TRBJ1-1; D possibly corresponds to TRBD1 (6 bases). V lost 6 bases and J 1 base, leaving 12 bases between the germline ends. Germline V lookup: CDR1 SQVTM, CDR2 ANQGSEA. CDR3 size: 13 residues. In DNA form, the CDR3 reads TGCAGCGTCGTTTACAGGGCGAACACTGAAGCTTTCTTT. Encoded protein: CSVVYRANTEAFF.

The chain couples TRBV5-4 to TRBJ2-7; 8 bases line up with TRBD1. The CDR3 spans 15 residues. V shed 3 bases and J 5 bases; nucleotides not matched to a gene: 10. Germline CDR1 and CDR2: SGHNT and YYREEE (reference sequence). The CDR3 DNA follows: TGTGCCAGCAGCTACCCCCGCAGGGGGCGAGACGAGCAGTACTTC. This translates into CASSYPRRGRDEQYF.

The J gene is TRBJ1-1, the V gene TRBV5-6; maybe TRBD1 (5 bases). V lost 3 bases and J lost 1, with 16 bases in between. The CDR3 has 16 amino acids. The germline CDR1 and CDR2 sequences are SGHDT and YYEEEE. CDR3 protein: CASSSQGEPRNTEAFF. CDR3 sequence (DNA): TGTGCCAGCAGCTCCCAGGGAGAACCGCGGAACACTGAAGCTTTCTTT.

This clone was detected only a few times. This chain connects TRBV10-3 to TRBJ1-3; D not certain. Per the germline V gene, CDR1 is ENHRY and CDR2 is SYGVKD. The CDR3 has 12 residues. Trimming removed 9 bases from V and 1 base from J, with 7 bases in between. The CDR3 loop is CAIQPSGNTIYF. CDR3 nucleotide sequence: TGTGCCATTCAGCCTTCTGGAAACACCATATATTTT.

The chain is built from TRBV28 and TRBJ1-1, with D possibly TRBD1 on 6 matching bases. This CDR3 spans 12 amino acids. V gave up 8 bases and J gave up 5 bases, with 12 bases separating them. Germline V gene sequence: CDR1 MDHEN, CDR2 SYDVKM. CDR3 nucleotides: TGTGCCAGCGTCATAGGACAGACTGAAGCTTTCTTT. Amino acids: CASVIGQTEAFF.

This chain connects TRBV19 to TRBJ2-3, with D possibly matching TRBD2 (6 bases). CDR3 size: 16 residues. Germline loops: CDR1 LNHDA, CDR2 SQIVND (reference sequence). V lost 5 bases and J 2 bases, leaving 17 bases between the germline ends. The CDR3 DNA sequence: TGTGCCAGTAGTCGCCTCCCCGGGGGTTTCACAGATACGCAGTATTTT. It yields the protein CASSRLPGGFTDTQYF.

The chain has TRBV7-2 and TRBJ2-7, with D maybe TRBD2 (5 bases). CDR3 size: 12 residues. Trimming stripped 6 bases from V and 4 bases from J, with 10 bases between. Germline CDR1 is SGHTA and CDR2 is FQGNSA. The CDR3 DNA follows: TGTGCCAGCAGTGGAGGTCGGTACGAGCAGTACTTC. Translation: CASSGGRYEQYF.

The chain recombines TRBV5-4 with TRBJ1-2; 7 bases map to TRBD1. The V gene end was trimmed by 2 bases and the J gene end by 7 bases; junction bases not matched to a gene: 5. The CDR3 loop spans 13 amino acids. In germline, CDR1 is SGHNT, CDR2 YYREEE (reference sequence). CDR3 in amino acids: CASSFDRVRGYTF. As DNA, the CDR3 is TGTGCCAGCAGCTTCGACAGGGTGCGTGGCTACACCTTC.

The chain recombines TRBV5-1 with TRBJ2-7, with 7 bases aligning to TRBD1. The ends lost 0 bases at V and 3 bases at J; junction bases unmatched: 6. CDR3 size: 15 residues. The germline gives CDR1 SGHRS, CDR2 YFSETQ. CDR3 sequence (DNA): TGCGCCAGCAGCTTGGCCCCGGGACAGTTCTACGAGCAGTACTTC. Its protein is CASSLAPGQFYEQYF.